The 31 T cell receptor beta chains listed next were all sequenced from one sample in a study of post-analysis software for immune sequencing data. The authors incorporated unique molecular identifiers into the TCR beta cDNA libraries. TCRdb reprocessed the PCR reads via MiXCR and lists one record per CDR3 protein. This table holds about 810,000 distinct CDR3 sequences, around 50% found once. Their antigens remain unidentified. Study-wide results and limits: The study found TRBV5-6, TRBV5-1 and TRBV20-1 among 4 or 5 TRBV segments more frequent in patients than controls.

The sequenced sample was blood. The receptor set was obtained from a girl under 18 with multiple sclerosis.

The J gene is TRBJ2-7, the V gene TRBV27; D assignment may be TRBD1 or TRBD2 (5 bases each). This CDR3 comprises 14 residues. V was trimmed by 2 bases and J by 4 bases, leaving 12 bases between them. CDR1 is MNHEY and CDR2 is SMNVEV in the germline V gene (reference sequence). The CDR3 loop reads CASSLGTQPYEQYF. The CDR3 region has the DNA TGTGCCAGCAGTTTAGGGACCCAACCTTACGAGCAGTACTTC.

V is TRBV5-1 and J is TRBJ2-1; 16 nucleotides agree with TRBD2. V lost 0 bases, J lost 8 bases, and 2 bases stayed unmatched. This CDR3 spans 16 amino acids. The germline CDR1 and CDR2 sequences are SGHRS and YFSETQ. In DNA, the CDR3 is TGCGCCAGCAGCTTGGAGGGGACTAGCGGGAGGGATGAGCAGTTCTTC. Protein product: CASSLEGTSGRDEQFF.

This clonotype has at least ten counts. This chain connects TRBV10-3 to TRBJ2-1; D is unclear. This CDR3 is built from 13 residues. From germline, CDR1 is ENHRY and CDR2 SYGVKD. The ends were cut back, 2 bases at V and 4 bases at J, with 6 bases in the middle. The CDR3 protein is CAISEGRYNEQFF. The CDR3 coding sequence is TGTGCCATCAGTGAGGGCCGTTACAATGAGCAGTTCTTC.

This clonotype came up once. This chain connects TRBV29-1 to TRBJ2-5, with a weak D call TRBD1 (6 bases). The DNA end lines up better with TRBJ2-7; the J call may be wrong. In germline, CDR1 is SQVTM, CDR2 ANQGSEA. The CDR3 is 13 amino acids. The chain's CDR3 is CSVGPQGYYEQYF. CDR3 DNA sequence: TGCAGCGTTGGACCACAGGGTTACTACGAGCAGTACTTC.

This clonotype turned up a few times. This chain connects TRBV20-1 to TRBJ2-4; the match to TRBD2 covers 14 bases. Near its end, the DNA agrees better with TRBJ2-7, so the J call may be wrong. This CDR3 has 17 residues. Germline V CDR1 and CDR2: DFQATT, SNEGSKA (reference sequence). CDR3 in DNA: TGCAGTGCGGCGAGACTAGCGGGAGGGTTAGCGGGCAGCGAGCAGTACTTC. Its translation: CSAARLAGGLAGSEQYF.

The J gene is TRBJ2-7, the V gene TRBV7-2; no definite D call. Germline V gene sequence: CDR1 SGHTA, CDR2 FQGNSA. This CDR3 is built from 15 residues. The ends were cut back, 1 base at V and 4 bases at J, with 14 bases in the middle. Written as DNA, the CDR3 is TGTGCCAGCAGCTTAGAGGTTGGGGTCAGATACGAGCAGTACTTC. It yields the protein CASSLEVGVRYEQYF.

J is TRBJ2-5 and V is TRBV7-9; the match to TRBD2 covers 9 bases. Germline V gives CDR1 SEHNR, CDR2 FQNEAQ (reference sequence). The CDR3 totals 16 residues. Trimming took 1 base from V and 5 from J; bases not matched to a gene: 8. CDR3 loop: CASSLGETSGGETQYF. The DNA for the CDR3 is TGTGCCAGCAGCTTAGGAGAGACTAGCGGTGGGGAGACCCAGTACTTC.

The chain joins TRBV6-5 to TRBJ2-1; tentative D call: TRBD2 (6 bases). The CDR3 extends over 13 amino acids. Trimming shortened V by 9 bases and J by 5 bases, and 14 bases separated the two germline ends. Germline V gene sequence: CDR1 MNHEY, CDR2 SVGAGI. CDR3 bases: TGTGCCAGTGCGGACTATTCCCACAATGAGCAGTTCTTC. This translates into CASADYSHNEQFF.

V gene TRBV4-1 combines with J gene TRBJ2-7, with D perhaps TRBD1 (5 bases). Trimming left V 5 bases short and J 3 bases short, with 26 bases between. The CDR3 totals 18 residues. CDR1 MGHRA and CDR2 YSYEKL come from the germline V gene. The CDR3 sequence: CASSFSPREGYSIYEQYF. CDR3 coding DNA: TGCGCCAGCAGCTTCAGCCCCAGGGAAGGGTACTCGATCTACGAGCAGTACTTC.

The chain is built from TRBV9 and TRBJ2-7; the D gene is possibly TRBD2 (6 bases). The V end was cut by 3 bases, the J end by 6 bases, with 13 bases between. Germline loops: CDR1 SGDLS, CDR2 YYNGEE. The CDR3 consists of 13 residues. The CDR3, as DNA: TGTGCCAGCAGCGCGGGACTCGGCGGCGAGCAGTACTTC. Amino acids: CASSAGLGGEQYF.

The genes are TRBV7-3 and TRBJ2-3, with 7 nucleotides matching TRBD2. The CDR3 sequence is 16 residues long. The germline CDR1 and CDR2 sequences are SGHTA and FQGTGA. The ends lost 5 bases at V and 0 bases at J; junction bases unmatched: 8. CDR3 in amino acids: CASSHGGGGSTDTQYF. The CDR3 DNA is TGTGCCAGCAGCCACGGCGGCGGGGGTAGCACAGATACGCAGTATTTT.

The chain uses TRBV20-1 and TRBJ2-7; TRBD1 matches at 11 bases. There are 15 residues in the CDR3. V lost 5 bases, J lost 2 bases, and 8 bases stayed unmatched. Germline loops: CDR1 DFQATT, CDR2 SNEGSKA (reference sequence). The CDR3, as DNA: TGCAGTGCTCCTCGGCCGGGACAGGGGGCCTACGAGCAGTACTTC. Its translation is CSAPRPGQGAYEQYF.

This clonotype occurred a few times. V and J are TRBV29-1 and TRBJ1-2, with unresolved D. The V end was cut by 4 bases, the J end by 5 bases, with 11 bases between. Germline values: CDR1 SQVTM, CDR2 ANQGSEA. CDR3 length: 12 amino acids. CDR3 coding DNA: TGCAGCGTTGTGGGCCAAGATTATGGCTACACCTTC. Its translation: CSVVGQDYGYTF.

The gene calls are TRBV10-3 and TRBJ2-7; TRBD1 agrees at 9 bases. CDR1 is ENHRY, CDR2 SYGVKD, per germline. There are 14 residues in the CDR3. After removal of 9 bases from V and 5 bases from J, the junction contained 11 bases not matched to a gene. This chain's CDR3 is CAIETGTGKHEQYF. CDR3 DNA sequence: TGTGCCATAGAGACCGGGACAGGGAAACACGAGCAGTACTTC.

V is TRBV6-4 and J is TRBJ2-3; 8 bases agree with TRBD1. There are 15 residues in the CDR3. CDR1 MRHNA and CDR2 SNTAGT come from the germline V gene. Germline trimming cut 6 bases from V and 1 base from J; bases unmatched to any gene: 6. The CDR3 DNA reads TGTGCCAGCAGCGCCTGGGGACAGGGCACAGATACGCAGTATTTT. The encoded protein is CASSAWGQGTDTQYF.

This clonotype was seen a handful of times. J is TRBJ1-2 and V is TRBV29-1; D unclear. The V gene's germline CDR1 is SQVTM and CDR2 ANQGSEA. The CDR3 extends over 11 amino acids. Trimming stripped 1 base from V and 12 bases from J, with 12 bases between. CDR3 coding DNA: TGCAGCGTTGAAGTAGGAACTTTTAACACCTTC. This sequence encodes CSVEVGTFNTF.

The chain carries TRBV3-1 and TRBJ2-7; 10 bases map to TRBD1. In germline, CDR1 is LGHDT, CDR2 YNNKEL (reference sequence). The CDR3 consists of 16 residues. The V segment lost 1 base and the J segment 7 bases; nucleotides outside the gene matches: 10. Here the CDR3 DNA reads TGTGCCAGCAGCCAAGGCCCGAGGACAGGGGGAAGGGAGCAGTACTTC. This encodes CASSQGPRTGGREQYF.

V usage is TRBV29-1 and J usage is TRBJ2-1, with 7 positions matching TRBD1. CDR1 is SQVTM, CDR2 ANQGSEA, per germline. V dropped 3 bases and J dropped 3; count of bases not matched to a gene: 11. This CDR3 region has 16 residues. CDR3: CSVDEDRGQHYNEQFF. In nucleotides, the CDR3 is TGCAGCGTTGATGAAGATAGGGGACAGCACTACAATGAGCAGTTCTTC.

This clonotype turned up a few times. The V gene is TRBV29-1, the J gene TRBJ1-1; 7 bases map to TRBD1. J lost 0 bases, V lost 7 bases, and 5 bases had no gene match. This CDR3 has 13 amino acids. Germline V gives CDR1 SQVTM, CDR2 ANQGSEA. CDR3 sequence: CSAAGQLNTEAFF. In DNA, the CDR3 is TGCAGCGCCGCGGGACAGCTGAACACTGAAGCTTTCTTT.

This clonotype was seen more than once but under ten times. The chain uses TRBV5-1 and TRBJ2-1; no firm D call. Germline CDR1 is SGHRS and CDR2 is YFSETQ. V was shortened by 3 bases and J by 6 bases, with 7 bases between the two germline ends. This CDR3 has 12 residues. In DNA form, the CDR3 reads TGCGCCAGCAGCTACCCGGGCAATGAGCAGTTCTTC. It is translated as CASSYPGNEQFF.

The genes are TRBV5-1 and TRBJ1-2, with D maybe TRBD1 (5 bases). The CDR3 is 16 amino acids. CDR1 is SGHRS, CDR2 YFSETQ, per germline. V shed 5 bases and J shed 8 bases, with 25 bases lying between them. DNA for the CDR3: TGCGCCAGCAGTTCCGACATACCGGGACTCATCGGGGGCTACACCTTC. Translating it yields CASSSDIPGLIGGYTF.

This chain uses TRBV4-1 with TRBJ1-4; TRBD1 is a possible D gene (5 bases). V was cut by 2 bases and J by 7 bases, with 20 bases left in between. There are 17 residues in the CDR3. Germline V gene sequence: CDR1 MGHRA, CDR2 YSYEKL. CDR3 nucleotides: TGCGCCAGCAGCCAACATCCAACAGGAGGTCGAGGTGAAAAACTGTTTTTT. This translates into CASSQHPTGGRGEKLFF.

The V gene is TRBV5-1, the J gene TRBJ1-2; tentative D call: TRBD1 (5 bases). The germline gives CDR1 SGHRS, CDR2 YFSETQ. The CDR3 has 12 amino acids. Trimming pared 3 bases from V and 5 bases from J, leaving 8 bases between. Written as DNA, the CDR3 is TGCGCCAGCAGCTCGACAGAATATGGCTACACCTTC. It codes for CASSSTEYGYTF.

The rearrangement joins TRBV20-1 to TRBJ2-5, with TRBD2 as a possible D gene (6 bases). V lost 4 bases to trimming and J lost 7 bases, with 16 bases between them. The CDR3 covers 13 residues. Germline CDR1 is DFQATT and CDR2 is SNEGSKA (reference sequence). CDR3: CSATGLGAGTQYF. For the CDR3, the DNA is TGCAGTGCTACGGGACTCGGGGCCGGGACCCAGTACTTC.

This chain uses TRBV5-1 with TRBJ2-1; 7 nucleotides agree with TRBD1. The CDR3 runs 14 residues. The V gene's germline CDR1 is SGHRS and CDR2 YFSETQ. V shed 3 bases and J 8 bases; nucleotides not matched to a gene: 8. CDR3: CASSSGQASDEQFF. The CDR3 DNA is TGCGCCAGCAGCTCCGGACAGGCGAGCGATGAGCAGTTCTTC.

A few counts support this clonotype. The rearrangement joins TRBV20-1 to TRBJ2-5; the match to TRBD2 covers 7 bases. The CDR3 extends over 14 amino acids. Germline loops: CDR1 DFQATT, CDR2 SNEGSKA (reference sequence). The trim removed 2 bases at V and 3 bases at J, leaving 6 bases unmatched. This chain's CDR3 is CSARNRLAEETQYF. In nucleotides, the CDR3 is TGCAGTGCTAGAAACAGACTAGCCGAAGAGACCCAGTACTTC.

The chain carries TRBV29-1 and TRBJ1-5; D unresolved. Trimming shortened V by 4 bases and J by 2 bases, and 9 bases separated the two germline ends. The CDR3 spans 13 residues. Looked up from germline, CDR1 is SQVTM and CDR2 is ANQGSEA. This CDR3 is CSVGQERNQPQHF. DNA of the CDR3: TGCAGCGTTGGACAAGAGCGCAATCAGCCCCAGCATTTT.

V gene TRBV5-1 combines with J gene TRBJ2-1, with D perhaps matching TRBD1 (5 bases). The V end was cut by 0 bases, the J end by 6 bases, with 10 bases between. Germline V gene data show CDR1 as SGHRS and CDR2 as YFSETQ. This CDR3 has 14 amino acids. This chain's CDR3 is CASSLGQGTNEQFF. CDR3 coding DNA: TGCGCCAGCAGCTTGGGGCAGGGTACCAATGAGCAGTTCTTC.

The chain has TRBV29-1 and TRBJ2-1, with 7 bases identical to TRBD1. The length of the CDR3 is 12 residues. Germline V gene data show CDR1 as SQVTM and CDR2 as ANQGSEA. V gave up 7 bases and J gave up 2 bases; unmatched junction bases: 2. CDR3 DNA sequence: TGCAGCGAGAGGGGGCCCTACAATGAGCAGTTCTTC. It specifies CSERGPYNEQFF.

The chain is built from TRBV29-1 and TRBJ2-7; D perhaps matches TRBD1 (6 bases). Germline values: CDR1 SQVTM, CDR2 ANQGSEA. The CDR3 contains 13 residues. V shed 4 bases and J shed 0 bases, with 10 bases lying between them. The chain's CDR3 is CSVVMGASYEQYF. As DNA, the CDR3 is TGCAGCGTTGTAATGGGGGCCTCCTACGAGCAGTACTTC.

The chain carries TRBV20-1 and TRBJ2-4, with 7 bases matching TRBD2. This CDR3 comprises 13 residues. V was clipped by 5 bases and J by 1 base; unmatched bases: 2. The germline V gene encodes CDR1 DFQATT and CDR2 SNEGSKA (reference sequence). CDR3 sequence: CSALSGAKNIQYF. CDR3 nucleotides: TGCAGTGCTCTTAGCGGGGCCAAAAACATTCAGTACTTC.